What follows describes a single TCR beta chain. Antigen: not known. The entry originates in a study of T cell responses to AZD1222 COVID-19 vaccine. Study-wide findings and caveats: Spike was spanned by vaccine-associated CD4 TCRs, with dominance at 160-218 and 743-854.

Sequenced by immunoSEQ multiplex PCR; TCRdb stores in-frame clones only, minus some. Of 65,000 to 75,000 clones detected, about four fifths appear once; the ten largest clones hold roughly 5%. Germline V gene sequence: CDR1 MNHEY, CDR2 SVGAGI. Trimming cost V 6 bases and J 1 base; bases outside gene matches: 5. The CDR3 has 14 amino acids. This clonotype originated in an adult in good health. The sample here was peripheral blood, taken on day 0 of AZD1222 vaccination. The chain recombines TRBV6-5 with TRBJ1-1; 7 bases line up with TRBD1. The CDR3 nucleotides are TGTGCCAGCAGACTAGACAGGGCGAACACTGAAGCTTTCTTT. Its translation is CASRLDRANTEAFF.